This T cell receptor (beta chain) was identified in a study of Tregs in tolerant kidney transplant recipients. Whole-study results and caveats: Few patients were studied, so findings need validation in larger groups.

Concerning this clone itself: The antigen is unknown.

Clones were sequenced by immunoSEQ multiplex PCR, and TCRdb holds only the in-frame ones, with some missing. The sample lists about 64,000 clones, roughly 98% occurring once. The germline CDR1 and CDR2 sequences are DFQATT and SNEGSKA (reference sequence). The ends were cut back, 6 bases at V and 3 bases at J, with 6 bases in the middle. CDR3 length equals 10 residues. This TCR was sampled from a human donor who received a combined kidney and bone marrow transplant. The sample in question was Tregs from blood, obtained before the transplant. The chain couples TRBV20-1 to TRBJ2-7; D possibly corresponds to TRBD2 (5 bases). The CDR3 loop reads CSAGNYEQYF. CDR3 nucleotides: TGCAGTGCCGGGAACTACGAGCAGTACTTC.